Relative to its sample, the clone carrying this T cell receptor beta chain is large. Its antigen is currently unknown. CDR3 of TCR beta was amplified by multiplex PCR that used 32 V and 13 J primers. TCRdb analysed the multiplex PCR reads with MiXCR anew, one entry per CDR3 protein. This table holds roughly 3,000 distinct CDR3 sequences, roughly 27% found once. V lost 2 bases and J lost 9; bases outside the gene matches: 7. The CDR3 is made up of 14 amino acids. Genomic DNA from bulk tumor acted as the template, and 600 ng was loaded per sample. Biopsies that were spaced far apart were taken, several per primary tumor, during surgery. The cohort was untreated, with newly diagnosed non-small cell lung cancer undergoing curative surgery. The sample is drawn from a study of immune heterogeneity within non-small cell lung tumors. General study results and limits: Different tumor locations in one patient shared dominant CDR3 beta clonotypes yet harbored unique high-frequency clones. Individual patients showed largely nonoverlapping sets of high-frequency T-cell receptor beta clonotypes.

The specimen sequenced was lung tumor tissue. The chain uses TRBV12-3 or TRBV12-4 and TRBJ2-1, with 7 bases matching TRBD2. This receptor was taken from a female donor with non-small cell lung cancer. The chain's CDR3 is CASSLMVAGSEQFF. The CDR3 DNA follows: TGTGCCAGCAGTTTAATGGTAGCGGGTAGTGAGCAGTTCTTC.